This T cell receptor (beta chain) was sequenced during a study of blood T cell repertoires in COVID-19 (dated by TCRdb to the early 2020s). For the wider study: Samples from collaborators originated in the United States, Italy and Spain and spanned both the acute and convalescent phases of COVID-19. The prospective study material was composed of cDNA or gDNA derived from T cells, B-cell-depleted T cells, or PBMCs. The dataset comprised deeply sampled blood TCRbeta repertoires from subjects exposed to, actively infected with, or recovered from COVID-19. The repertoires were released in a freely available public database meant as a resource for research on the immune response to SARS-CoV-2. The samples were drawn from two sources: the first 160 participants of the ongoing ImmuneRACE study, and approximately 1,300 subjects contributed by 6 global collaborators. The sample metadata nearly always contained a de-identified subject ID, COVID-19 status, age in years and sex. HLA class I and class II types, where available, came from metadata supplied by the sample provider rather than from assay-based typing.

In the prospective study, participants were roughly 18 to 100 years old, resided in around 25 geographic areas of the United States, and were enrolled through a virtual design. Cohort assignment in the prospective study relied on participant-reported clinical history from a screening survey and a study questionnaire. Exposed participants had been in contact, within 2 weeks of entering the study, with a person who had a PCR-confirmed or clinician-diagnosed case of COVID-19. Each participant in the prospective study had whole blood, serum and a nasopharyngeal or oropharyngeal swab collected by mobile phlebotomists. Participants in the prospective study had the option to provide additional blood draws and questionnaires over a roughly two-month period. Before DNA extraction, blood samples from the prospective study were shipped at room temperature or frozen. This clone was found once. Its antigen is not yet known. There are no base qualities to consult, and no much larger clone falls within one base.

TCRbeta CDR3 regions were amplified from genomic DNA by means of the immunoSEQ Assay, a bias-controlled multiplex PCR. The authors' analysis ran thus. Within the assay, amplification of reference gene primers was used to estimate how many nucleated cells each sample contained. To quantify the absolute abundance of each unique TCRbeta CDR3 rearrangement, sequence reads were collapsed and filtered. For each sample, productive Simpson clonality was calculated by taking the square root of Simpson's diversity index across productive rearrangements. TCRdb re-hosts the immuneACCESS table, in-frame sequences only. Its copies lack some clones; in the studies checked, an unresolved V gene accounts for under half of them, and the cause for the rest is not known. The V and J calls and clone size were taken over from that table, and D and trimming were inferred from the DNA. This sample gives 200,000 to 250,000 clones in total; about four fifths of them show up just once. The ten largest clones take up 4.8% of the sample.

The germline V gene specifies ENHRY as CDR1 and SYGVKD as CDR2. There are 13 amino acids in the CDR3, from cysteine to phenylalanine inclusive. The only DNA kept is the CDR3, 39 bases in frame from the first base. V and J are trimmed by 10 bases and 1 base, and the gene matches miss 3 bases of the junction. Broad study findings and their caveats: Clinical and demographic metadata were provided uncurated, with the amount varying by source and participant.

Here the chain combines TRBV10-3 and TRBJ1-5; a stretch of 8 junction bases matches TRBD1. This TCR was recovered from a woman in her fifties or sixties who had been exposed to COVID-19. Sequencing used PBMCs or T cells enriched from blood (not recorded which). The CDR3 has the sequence CATDRGSNQPQHF. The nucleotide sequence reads TGTGCCACCGACAGGGGAAGCAATCAGCCCCAGCATTTT.